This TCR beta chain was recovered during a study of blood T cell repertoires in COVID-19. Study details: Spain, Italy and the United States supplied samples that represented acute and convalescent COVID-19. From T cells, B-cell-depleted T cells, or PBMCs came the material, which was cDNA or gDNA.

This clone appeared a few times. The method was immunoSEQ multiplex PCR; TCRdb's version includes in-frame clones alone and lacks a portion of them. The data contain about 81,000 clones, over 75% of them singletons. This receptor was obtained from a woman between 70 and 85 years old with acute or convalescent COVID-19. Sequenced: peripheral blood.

The CDR3 region has the DNA TGTGCCAGCAGCCGCACGAGGACAGGGATTAACACTGAAGCTTTCTTT. Its protein is CASSRTRTGINTEAFF. This chain joins TRBV7-9 and TRBJ1-1; 8 bases are shared with TRBD1. The CDR3 has 16 residues. The germline V gene has CDR1 SEHNR and CDR2 FQNEAQ (reference sequence). V was pared by 5 bases and J by 2 bases, with 10 bases of the junction left unmatched.